The 5 T cell receptor beta chains given below trace back to one sample, sequenced in a study of blood T cells in healthy people across ages. A J-beta primer mix and a sample-barcoded 5' primer were used in a second PCR of roughly 7 to 12 cycles. Via MiXCR, TCRdb re-called the 5' RACE reads, giving one row per CDR3 protein. The sample consists of hundreds of thousands of distinct CDR3 sequences, 25% to 30% of them appearing once. Sequenced material: blood. These receptors came from an elderly woman in good health.

This clonotype was counted at least ten times. J is TRBJ1-5 and V is TRBV7-9, with a possible D match to TRBD1 (5 bases). CDR3 length equals 14 residues. Germline V gene lookup returns CDR1 SEHNR and CDR2 FQNEAQ (reference sequence). Trimming took off 0 bases at V and 2 bases at J, with 5 bases between the two ends. CDR3 coding DNA: TGTGCCAGCAGCTTAGCCAGGGGCAATCAGCCCCAGCATTTT. It translates to CASSLARGNQPQHF.

V and J are TRBV12-3 or TRBV12-4 and TRBJ2-1; TRBD2 matches 7 bases. The closer fit of TRBJ2-7 to the DNA end suggests the J call may be wrong. The CDR3 runs to 13 residues. The chain's CDR3 is CASGGGTYNEQYF. CDR3 coding DNA: TGTGCCAGCGGGGGGGGTACCTACAATGAGCAGTACTTC.

The chain is built from TRBV20-1 and TRBJ2-7, with TRBD2 matching over 8 bases. The J call could be wrong; TRBJ2-4 is a better fit for the DNA end. The CDR3 is made up of 14 amino acids. CDR1 DFQATT and CDR2 SNEGSKA come from the germline V gene (reference sequence). The CDR3 reads CSARDPSGPNIQYF. The CDR3 DNA sequence: TGCAGTGCTAGAGACCCTAGCGGGCCCAACATTCAGTACTTC.

The sample holds many counts of this clonotype. The chain carries TRBV20-1 and TRBJ1-2; TRBD1 might be the D (6 bases). This CDR3 spans 16 amino acids. From germline, CDR1 is DFQATT and CDR2 SNEGSKA (reference sequence). V gave up 0 bases and J gave up 3 bases, with 17 bases separating them. DNA of the CDR3: TGCAGTGCTAGAGATCCCGGACAGCGGAGTCACTATGGCTACACCTTC. This gives the protein CSARDPGQRSHYGYTF.

The sample holds a few counts of this clonotype. The chain employs TRBV30 and TRBJ1-1, with 8 bases fitting TRBD1. V shed 3 bases and J 5 bases; nucleotides not matched to a gene: 11. This CDR3 is built from 15 residues. Germline-derived CDR1 and CDR2 are GTSNPN and SVGIG (reference sequence). The CDR3 reads CAWRGQAGGSTEAFF. In DNA, the CDR3 is TGTGCCTGGAGGGGACAGGCTGGTGGTAGTACTGAAGCTTTCTTT.